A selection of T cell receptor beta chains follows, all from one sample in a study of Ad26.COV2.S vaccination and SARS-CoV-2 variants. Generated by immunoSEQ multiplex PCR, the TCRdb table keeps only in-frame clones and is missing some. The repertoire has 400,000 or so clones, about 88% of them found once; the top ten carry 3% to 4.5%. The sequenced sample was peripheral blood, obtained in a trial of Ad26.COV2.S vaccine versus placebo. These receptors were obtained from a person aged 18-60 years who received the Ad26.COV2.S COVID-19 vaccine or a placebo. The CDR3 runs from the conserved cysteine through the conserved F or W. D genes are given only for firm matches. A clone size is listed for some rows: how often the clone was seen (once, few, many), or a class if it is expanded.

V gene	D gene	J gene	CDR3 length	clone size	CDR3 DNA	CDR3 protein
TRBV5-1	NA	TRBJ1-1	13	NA	TGCGCCAGCAGCTTGGGGATGAACACTGAAGCTTTCTTT	CASSLGMNTEAFF
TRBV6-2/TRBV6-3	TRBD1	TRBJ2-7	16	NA	TGTGCCAGCAGTTACCAAGGGACAGGGGGTCTCAACGAGCAGTACTTC	CASSYQGTGGLNEQYF
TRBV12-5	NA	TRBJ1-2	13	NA	TGTGCTAGTGGTTCAGCAGGGTCCTATGGCTACACCTTC	CASGSAGSYGYTF
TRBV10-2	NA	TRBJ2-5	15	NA	TGCGCCAGCAGTGAGTCGATCTGGGGTCAAGAGACCCAGTACTTC	CASSESIWGQETQYF
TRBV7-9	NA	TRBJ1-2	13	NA	TGTGCCAGCAGCTTAGGACAAACCTATGGCTACACCTTC	CASSLGQTYGYTF
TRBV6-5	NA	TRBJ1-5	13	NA	TGTGCCAGCAGTTACGGGTCGGACCAGCCCCAGCATTTT	CASSYGSDQPQHF
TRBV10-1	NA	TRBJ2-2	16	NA	TGCGCCAGCAGTGCGAGCCCGGGCCTGAGGGCCGGGGAGCTGTTTTTT	CASSASPGLRAGELFF
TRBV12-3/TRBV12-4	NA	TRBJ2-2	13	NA	TGTGCCAGTAGAGCAGGGAGGACCGGGGAGCTGTTTTTT	CASRAGRTGELFF
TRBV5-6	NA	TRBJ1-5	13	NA	TGTGCCAGCAGCTTAGGTAGCAATCAGCCCCAGCATTTT	CASSLGSNQPQHF
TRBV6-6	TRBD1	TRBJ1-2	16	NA	TGTGCCAGCAGTTACTTGGGACAGGCGGATAACTATGGCTACACCTTC	CASSYLGQADNYGYTF
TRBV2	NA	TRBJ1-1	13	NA	TGTGCCAGCAGTGAGGAGGTTTTAGCTGAAGCTTTCTTT	CASSEEVLAEAFF
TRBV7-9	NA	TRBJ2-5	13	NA	TGTGCCAGCAGCTTATTGACCGGAGAGACCCAGTACTTC	CASSLLTGETQYF
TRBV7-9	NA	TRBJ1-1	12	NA	TGTGCCAGCAGCGCCAAGGGGACTGAAGCTTTCTTT	CASSAKGTEAFF
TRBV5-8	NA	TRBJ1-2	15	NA	TGTGCCAGCAGCTTGCAAGCGAACGTAAACTATGGCTACACCTTC	CASSLQANVNYGYTF
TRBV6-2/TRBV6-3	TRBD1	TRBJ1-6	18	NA	TGTGCCAGCAGTTACACACTGACGACAGGGGTTAATAATTCACCCCTCCACTTT	CASSYTLTTGVNNSPLHF
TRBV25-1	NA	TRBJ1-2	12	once	TGTGCCAGCAGTGATAAGGGCTATGGCTACACCTTC	CASSDKGYGYTF
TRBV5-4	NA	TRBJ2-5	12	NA	TGTGCCAGCAGCCTGATTGAGGAGGCCCAGTACTTC	CASSLIEEAQYF
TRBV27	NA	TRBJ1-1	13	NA	TGTGCCAGCAGTTGGAGCTGGAACACTGAAGCTTTCTTT	CASSWSWNTEAFF
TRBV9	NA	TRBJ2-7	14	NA	TGTGCCAGCAGCCTCGGGAGCGGTTCCTACGAGCAGTACTTC	CASSLGSGSYEQYF
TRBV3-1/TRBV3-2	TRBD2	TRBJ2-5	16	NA	TGTGCCAGCAGCCATCTCATAGCGGGGGGCCGGGAGACCCAGTACTTC	CASSHLIAGGRETQYF
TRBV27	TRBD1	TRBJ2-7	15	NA	TGTGCCAGCAGTTTAGGGCCCGGGACAGCCTACGAGCAGTACTTC	CASSLGPGTAYEQYF
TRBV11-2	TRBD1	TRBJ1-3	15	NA	TGTGCCAGCAGGCGAGGACAGGGCTCTGGAAACACCATATATTTT	CASRRGQGSGNTIYF
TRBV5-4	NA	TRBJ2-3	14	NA	TGTGCCAGCAGCCATCTCACTAGCACAGATACGCAGTATTTT	CASSHLTSTDTQYF
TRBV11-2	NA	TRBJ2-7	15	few	TGTGCCAGCAGCTCCCTCGGTACAGGAGCCTACGAGCAGTACTTC	CASSSLGTGAYEQYF
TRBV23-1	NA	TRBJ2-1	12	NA	TGCGCCAGCAGTAAACAGATGAATGAGCAGTTCTTC	CASSKQMNEQFF
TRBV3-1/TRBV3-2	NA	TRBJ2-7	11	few	TGTGCCAGCAGCCAAGATTACGAGCAGTACTTC	CASSQDYEQYF
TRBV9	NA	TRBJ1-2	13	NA	TGTGCCAGCAGCGTAGGCAAGGGGAAGGGCTACACCTTC	CASSVGKGKGYTF
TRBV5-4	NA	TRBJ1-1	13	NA	TGTGCCAGCAGCTTGACGGATAACACTGAAGCTTTCTTT	CASSLTDNTEAFF
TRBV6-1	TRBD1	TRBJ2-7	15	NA	TGTCTAAGCAGTGAAAAGGGGACAGGGAACTACGAGCAGTACTTC	CLSSEKGTGNYEQYF
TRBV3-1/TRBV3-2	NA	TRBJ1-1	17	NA	TGTGCCAGCAGCCAAGATGAGAGGCCAAGACTGAACACTGAAGCTTTCTTT	CASSQDERPRLNTEAFF
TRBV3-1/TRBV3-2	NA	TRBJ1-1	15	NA	TGTGCCAGCAGCCAATCGACAGGCAGGAACACTGAAGCTTTCTTT	CASSQSTGRNTEAFF
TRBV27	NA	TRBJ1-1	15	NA	TGTGCCAGCAGTCTATCTATGCTAATGAACACTGAAGCTTTCTTT	CASSLSMLMNTEAFF
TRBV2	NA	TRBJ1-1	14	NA	TGTGCCAGCAGCACTGACAGGATGAACACTGAAGCTTTCTTT	CASSTDRMNTEAFF
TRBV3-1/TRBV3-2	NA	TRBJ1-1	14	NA	TGTGCCAGCAGCCAAAGTGGCTTCACCACTGAAGCTTTCTTT	CASSQSGFTTEAFF
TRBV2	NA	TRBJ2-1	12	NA	TGTGCCAGCGACAGGACCTACAATGAGCAGTTCTTC	CASDRTYNEQFF
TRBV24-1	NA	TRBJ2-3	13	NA	TGTGCCACCAGTGATTGGACGGCAGATACGCAGTATTTT	CATSDWTADTQYF
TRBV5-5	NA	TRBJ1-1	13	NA	TGTGCCAGCAGTTACAGGGCCCCCACTGAAGCTTTCTTT	CASSYRAPTEAFF
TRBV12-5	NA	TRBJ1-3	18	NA	TGTGCTAGTGGTTTGGGGACCCACCCAGGGGACTCTGGAAACACCATATATTTT	CASGLGTHPGDSGNTIYF
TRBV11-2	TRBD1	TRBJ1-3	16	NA	TGTGCCAGCAGCTTAGACTGGACAGGGGTCGGAAACACCATATATTTT	CASSLDWTGVGNTIYF
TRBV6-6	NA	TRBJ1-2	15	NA	TGTGCCAGCAGTTACTCAATGGAGGGGACCTATGGCTACACCTTC	CASSYSMEGTYGYTF
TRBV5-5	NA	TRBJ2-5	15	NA	TGTGCCAGCAGCATAAGTGCGGGATGGGTAGAGACCCAGTACTTC	CASSISAGWVETQYF
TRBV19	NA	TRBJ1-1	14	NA	TGTGCCAGTAGTGCCATTGCAGCCAGCACTGAAGCTTTCTTT	CASSAIAASTEAFF
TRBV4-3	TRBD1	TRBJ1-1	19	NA	TGCGCCAGCAGCCAAGAAATCCTTATAAGTAGGGGGCAAATCACTGAAGCTTTCTTT	CASSQEILISRGQITEAFF
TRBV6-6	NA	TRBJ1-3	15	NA	TGTGCCAGCAGTTTTTCCGGCAGTTACGGAAACACCATATATTTT	CASSFSGSYGNTIYF
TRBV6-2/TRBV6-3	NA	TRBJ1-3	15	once	TGTGCCAGCAGTTACGCCCAGAGCTCTGGAAACACCATATATTTT	CASSYAQSSGNTIYF
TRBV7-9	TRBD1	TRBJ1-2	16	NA	TGTGCCAGCAGCCCAAAGGGGGACAGTCATAACTATGGCTACACCTTC	CASSPKGDSHNYGYTF
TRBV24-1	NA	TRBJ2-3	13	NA	TGTGCCACCAGTGATTTTCAGGGCCGGACGCAGTATTTT	CATSDFQGRTQYF
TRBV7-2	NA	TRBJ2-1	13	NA	TGTGCCAGCAAACTACTTTCAAGCAATGAGCAGTTCTTC	CASKLLSSNEQFF
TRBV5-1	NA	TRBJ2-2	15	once	TGCGCCAGCAGCTTATATGGGGAAGACACCGGGGAGCTGTTTTTT	CASSLYGEDTGELFF
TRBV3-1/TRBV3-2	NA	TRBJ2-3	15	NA	TGTGCCAGCAGCCCCGACGCGGGGCGTACAGATACGCAGTATTTT	CASSPDAGRTDTQYF
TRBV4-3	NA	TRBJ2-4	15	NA	TGCGCCAGCAGCCAAGATGGCGGGGAAGAAAACATTCAGTACTTC	CASSQDGGEENIQYF
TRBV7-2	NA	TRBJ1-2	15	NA	TGTGCCAGCAGCTTAGTTTCTGACTCTAACTATGGCTACACCTTC	CASSLVSDSNYGYTF